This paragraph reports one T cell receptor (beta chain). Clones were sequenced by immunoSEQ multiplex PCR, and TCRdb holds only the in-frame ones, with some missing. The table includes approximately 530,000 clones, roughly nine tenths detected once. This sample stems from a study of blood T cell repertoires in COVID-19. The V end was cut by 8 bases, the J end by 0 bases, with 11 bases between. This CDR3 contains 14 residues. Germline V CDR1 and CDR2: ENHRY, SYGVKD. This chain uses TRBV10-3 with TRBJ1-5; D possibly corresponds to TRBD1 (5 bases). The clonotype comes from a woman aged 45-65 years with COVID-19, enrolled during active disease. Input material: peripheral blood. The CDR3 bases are TGTGCCATCCTGGGGGGAGATAGCAATCAGCCCCAGCATTTT. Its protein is CAILGGDSNQPQHF.